This T cell receptor (beta chain) was sequenced for a study of T cell repertoires in cytomegalovirus infection. The wider study: HLA-B-restricted CMV epitopes that are well studied were used alongside recently identified HLA-C-restricted ones. Public TCR beta signature analysis indicated the presence of both CMV infection and matching HLA type.

Germline V lookup: CDR1 KGHDR, CDR2 SFDVKD. V lost 4 bases and J lost 6, with 13 bases in between. The CDR3 sequence is 14 residues long. In its sample, this clonotype was seen a few times. Its antigen remains unidentified. Study-wide points: Within the response measured ex vivo, HLA-C-restricted CMV-specific TCR beta clonotypes were dominant. Cumulative public TCR beta family frequency identified carriers of CMV plus the relevant HLA.

One entry per CDR3 protein, called by TCRdb with MiXCR from the reads. The top ten clones hold roughly 14% of a sample with more than 300,000 distinct CDR3 sequences, roughly a third of them seen once. This clonotype originated in a human donor in good health (CMV status not recorded). Some clones in this sample may be carry-over from other donors' samples. The sample consisted of cultured PBMCs, taken from culture after CMV antigen stimulation. J is TRBJ2-3 and V is TRBV24-1; tentative D call: TRBD1 (6 bases). Here the CDR3 reads CATSESNQGDTQYF. As DNA, the CDR3 is TGTGCCACCAGTGAGTCGAACCAGGGGGATACGCAGTATTTT.